The T cell receptor beta chain described here comes from a study of sequential checkpoint blockade in melanoma. Overall study context: First-line arms were nivolumab then ipilimumab, or the reverse, randomized 1:1.

Germline-derived CDR1 and CDR2 are SGHRS and YFSETQ. This CDR3 is 16 amino acids long. V trimming: 1 base; J trimming: 2 bases; junction bases outside the gene matches: 3. Assay: immunoSEQ multiplex PCR; the TCRdb copy retains only in-frame clones and omits some. This sample has under 40,000 clones, with more than 70% found just once. Treatment in this sample: randomized to nivolumab then ipilimumab (arm A) or the reverse (arm B). The receptor comes from a human donor with melanoma. The sample consisted of CD8+ T cells sorted from blood (inferred from file names), taken from a patient given nivolumab and ipilimumab in sequence. The chain employs TRBV5-1 and TRBJ2-3; 11 bases line up with TRBD2. For the CDR3, the DNA is TGCGCCAGCAGCTTGCTAGCGGGAGGCCACACAGATACGCAGTATTTT. Its translation: CASSLLAGGHTDTQYF.